This entry features one T cell receptor beta chain sequence. These data belong to a study of blood T cell repertoires in COVID-19. Profiling relied on immunoSEQ multiplex PCR, and the TCRdb table lists in-frame clones only, not all of them. This table holds some 300,000 clones, more than 75% found once. The trim removed 5 bases at V and 8 bases at J, leaving 7 bases unmatched. This CDR3 comprises 14 residues. CDR1 MNHEY and CDR2 SVGAGI come from the germline V gene. The chain couples TRBV6-5 to TRBJ2-1; 9 bases are shared with TRBD1. This TCR was sampled from a woman in her sixties or seventies in a cohort exposed to, infected with or recovered from COVID-19 (not recorded which). Sequencing was carried out using PBMCs or T cells enriched from blood (not recorded which). The CDR3 loop is CASSKGQGWDEQFF. CDR3 sequence (DNA): TGTGCCAGCAGTAAGGGACAGGGATGGGATGAGCAGTTCTTC.